This is a list of T cell receptor beta chains from one sample in a study of early T cells in non-severe SARS-CoV-2 infection. TCRdb called the 5' RACE reads again in MiXCR, with one record for every CDR3 protein. The sample carries fewer than 80,000 distinct CDR3 sequences, roughly 10% recorded once. Sequences were derived from whole blood, sampled at baseline. These receptors were obtained from an adult who was a healthcare worker with PCR-confirmed SARS-CoV-2 infection or an uninfected control (not recorded which). The CDR3 runs from the conserved cysteine through the conserved F or W. The D gene is left open where the match is weak. Expanded clones are given a class, and other clones once, few, many or no size at all.

size: NA
V: TRBV6-2/TRBV6-3
D: NA
J: TRBJ2-6
CDR3: CASSYSRGSGANVLTF

size: NA
V: TRBV29-1
D: TRBD2
J: TRBJ2-7
CDR3: CSVAPGGTFYEQYF

size: NA
V: TRBV3-1
D: NA
J: TRBJ2-2
CDR3: CASSQTSTGFGTGELFF

size: NA
V: TRBV2
D: TRBD1
J: TRBJ1-1
CDR3: CASSAGTVGTEAFF

size: NA
V: TRBV6-1
D: NA
J: TRBJ1-4
CDR3: CASSETQRGTNEKLFF

size: few
V: TRBV20-1
D: NA
J: TRBJ2-1
CDR3: CSASPGSSYNEQFF

size: few
V: TRBV25-1
D: NA
J: TRBJ2-2
CDR3: CASLKGPTGELFF

size: few
V: TRBV28
D: NA
J: TRBJ2-1
CDR3: CASGIGSYNEQFF

size: NA
V: TRBV20-1
D: TRBD1
J: TRBJ1-2
CDR3: CSARVDRGLYGYTF

size: few
V: TRBV5-1
D: TRBD2
J: TRBJ2-5
CDR3: CASSASGLAGVETQYF

size: few
V: TRBV29-1
D: TRBD2
J: TRBJ2-3
CDR3: CSVEVLAGDTQYF

size: NA
V: TRBV25-1
D: NA
J: TRBJ1-3
CDR3: CASSEYGDSGNTIYF

size: many
V: TRBV29-1
D: NA
J: TRBJ2-2
CDR3: CSVQGGANTGELFF